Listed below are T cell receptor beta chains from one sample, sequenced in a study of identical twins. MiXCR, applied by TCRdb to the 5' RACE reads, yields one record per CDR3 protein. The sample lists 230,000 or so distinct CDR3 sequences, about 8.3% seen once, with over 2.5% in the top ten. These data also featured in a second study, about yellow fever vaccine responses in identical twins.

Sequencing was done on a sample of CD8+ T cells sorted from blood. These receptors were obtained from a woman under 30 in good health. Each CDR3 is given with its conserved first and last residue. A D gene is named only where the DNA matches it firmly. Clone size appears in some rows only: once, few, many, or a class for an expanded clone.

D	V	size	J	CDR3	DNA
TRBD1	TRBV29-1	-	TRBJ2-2	CSVEDPPTGSGELFF	TGCAGCGTTGAAGATCCACCGACAGGGTCCGGGGAGCTGTTTTTT
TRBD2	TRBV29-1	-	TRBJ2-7	CSVFQREPYEQYF	TGCAGCGTTTTCCAGCGGGAGCCCTACGAGCAGTACTTC
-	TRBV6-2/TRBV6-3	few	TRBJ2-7	CASSYSGSDHEQYF	TGTGCCAGCAGTTATTCGGGGAGTGACCACGAGCAGTACTTC
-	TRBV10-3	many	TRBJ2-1	CAISFFRRGQKDNEQFF	TGTGCCATCAGTTTCTTTCGCCGTGGGCAAAAGGACAATGAGCAGTTCTTC
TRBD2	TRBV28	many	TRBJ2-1	CASSLLAGGGEQFF	TGTGCCAGCAGCCTCCTAGCGGGAGGCGGTGAGCAGTTCTTC
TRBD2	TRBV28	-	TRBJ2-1	CASFLAGEDNEQFF	TGTGCCAGCTTTTTAGCGGGAGAGGACAATGAGCAGTTCTTC
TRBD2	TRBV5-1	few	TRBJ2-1	CASSGERGVDEQFF	TGCGCCAGCAGCGGCGAGCGGGGGGTGGATGAGCAGTTCTTC
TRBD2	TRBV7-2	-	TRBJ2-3	CASSLASGLDTQYF	TGTGCCAGCAGCTTAGCGAGTGGACTAGACACGCAGTATTTT
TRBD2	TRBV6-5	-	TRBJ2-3	CASSLVKGAGDADTQYF	TGTGCCAGCAGTTTGGTAAAGGGAGCGGGGGACGCAGATACGCAGTATTTT
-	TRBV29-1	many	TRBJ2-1	CSDREGSINEQFF	TGCAGCGACAGGGAGGGTAGTATCAATGAGCAGTTCTTC
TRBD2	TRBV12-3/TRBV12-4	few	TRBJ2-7	CASSFQLAGRYEQYF	TGTGCCAGCAGTTTCCAGCTAGCGGGACGCTACGAGCAGTACTTC
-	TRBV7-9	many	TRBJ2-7	CASSWSYEQYF	TGTGCCAGCAGCTGGTCCTACGAGCAGTACTTC
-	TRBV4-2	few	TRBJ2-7	CASSQEWDPSQQYF	TGTGCCAGCAGCCAAGAGTGGGATCCCTCCCAGCAGTACTTC
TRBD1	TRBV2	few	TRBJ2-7	CASSPLGQDSYEQYF	TGTGCCAGCAGTCCTTTGGGACAGGACTCCTACGAGCAGTACTTC
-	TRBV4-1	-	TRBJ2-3	CASSPILGTETQYF	TGCGCCAGCAGCCCCATATTGGGGACCGAAACGCAGTATTTT
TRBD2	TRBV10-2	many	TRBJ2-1	CASSELAGTSYNEQFF	TGCGCCAGCAGTGAACTAGCGGGGACGTCCTACAATGAGCAGTTCTTC
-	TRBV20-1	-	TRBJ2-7	CSARVVGQIYEQYF	TGCAGTGCTAGAGTTGTAGGCCAGATATACGAGCAGTACTTC
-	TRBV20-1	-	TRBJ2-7	CSARDLQSYEQYF	TGCAGTGCTAGAGATTTGCAGTCCTACGAGCAGTACTTC
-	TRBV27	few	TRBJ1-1	CASSLSTAMNTEAFF	TGTGCCAGCAGTTTATCGACAGCAATGAACACTGAAGCTTTCTTT
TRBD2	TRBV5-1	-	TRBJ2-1	CASRGDWAGVYNEQFF	TGCGCCAGCAGGGGAGATTGGGCGGGGGTATACAATGAGCAGTTCTTC
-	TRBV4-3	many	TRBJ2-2	CASSQDWVLSNTGELFF	TGCGCCAGCAGCCAAGATTGGGTGCTATCGAACACCGGGGAGCTGTTTTTT
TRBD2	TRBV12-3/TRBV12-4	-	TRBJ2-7	CASSLALYEAGGLYEQYF	TGTGCCAGCAGTTTAGCGCTTTATGAAGCGGGAGGATTATACGAGCAGTACTTC
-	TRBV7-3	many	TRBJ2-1	CASSGGNEQFF	TGTGCCAGCAGCGGTGGTAATGAGCAGTTCTTC
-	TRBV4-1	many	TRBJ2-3	CASSREPVSTDTQYF	TGCGCCAGCAGCCGTGAGCCCGTGTCCACAGATACGCAGTATTTT
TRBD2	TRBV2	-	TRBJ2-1	CASIGTSGMDEQFF	TGTGCCAGCATAGGGACTAGCGGGATGGATGAGCAGTTCTTC
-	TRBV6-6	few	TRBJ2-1	CASSYGVEQFF	TGTGCCAGCAGTTACGGCGTCGAGCAGTTCTTC
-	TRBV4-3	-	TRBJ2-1	CASSQGLVGNEQFF	TGCGCCAGCAGCCAAGGATTGGTAGGGAATGAGCAGTTCTTC
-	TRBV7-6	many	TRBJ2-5	CASSLSSLGGTQYF	TGTGCCAGCAGCCTTAGCTCCTTGGGAGGGACCCAGTACTTC
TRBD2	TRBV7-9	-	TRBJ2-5	CAGSGDQETQYF	TGTGCCGGTAGCGGGGACCAAGAGACCCAGTACTTC
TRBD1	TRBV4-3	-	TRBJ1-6	CASSEDRGLSPLHF	TGCGCCAGCAGCGAGGACAGGGGGCTTTCACCCCTCCACTTT
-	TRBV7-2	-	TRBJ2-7	CASSQPLGLWGEQYF	TGTGCCAGCAGCCAACCCTTAGGGTTGTGGGGCGAGCAGTACTTC
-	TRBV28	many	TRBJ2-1	CASSTSGAGGFYNEQFF	-
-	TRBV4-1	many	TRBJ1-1	CASSQGQRAAEAFF	TGCGCCAGCAGCCAAGGACAGAGGGCTGCTGAAGCTTTCTTT
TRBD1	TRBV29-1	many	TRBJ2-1	CSAEGAGDGNEQFF	TGCAGCGCCGAGGGGGCAGGGGACGGCAATGAGCAGTTCTTC
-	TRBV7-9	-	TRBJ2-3	CASSGYSGDFGTDTQYF	TGTGCCAGCAGCGGTTACTCGGGGGATTTCGGCACAGATACGCAGTATTTT
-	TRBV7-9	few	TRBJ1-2	CASSLYGGELDNYGYTF	TGTGCCAGCAGCTTATACGGTGGGGAGTTGGATAACTATGGCTACACCTTC
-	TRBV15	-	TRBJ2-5	CATSSILGSPQETQYF	TGTGCCACCAGCTCCATTTTGGGGTCCCCTCAAGAGACCCAGTACTTC
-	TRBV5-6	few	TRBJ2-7	CASSRPSDYEQYF	TGTGCCAGCAGCCGCCCCTCCGACTACGAGCAGTACTTC
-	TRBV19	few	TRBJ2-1	CASSTLMANEQFF	TGTGCCAGTAGTACCTTGATGGCAAATGAGCAGTTCTTC
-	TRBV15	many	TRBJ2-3	CATSTTGSIDTQYF	TGTGCCACCAGTACTACCGGGAGTATCGATACGCAGTATTTT
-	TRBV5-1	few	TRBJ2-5	CASSFEGRVETQYF	TGCGCCAGCAGCTTTGAGGGGCGTGTAGAGACCCAGTACTTC
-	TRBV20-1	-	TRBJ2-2	CSARRGANTGELFF	TGCAGTGCTAGAAGGGGGGCCAACACCGGGGAGCTGTTTTTT
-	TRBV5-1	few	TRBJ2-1	CASSSWKGNEQFF	TGCGCCAGCAGCAGCTGGAAGGGGAATGAGCAGTTCTTC
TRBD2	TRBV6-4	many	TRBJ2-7	CASSPLCSGDPYEQYF	TGTGCCAGCAGTCCTTTATGCAGCGGGGATCCCTACGAGCAGTACTTC
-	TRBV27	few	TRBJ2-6	CASSLYWSEVGDAGANVLTF	TGTGCCAGCAGTTTATACTGGTCCGAAGTTGGGGATGCTGGGGCCAACGTCCTGACTTTC
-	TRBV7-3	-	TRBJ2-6	CASSSKTGTRDVLTF	TGTGCCAGCAGCTCCAAAACGGGGACTCGCGACGTCCTGACTTTC